A single sample is the source of the 10 T cell receptor beta chains below, sequenced in a study of CXCR3-negative and CXCR3-positive naive CD8 T cells. The authors made the TRB cDNA libraries by 5' RACE using UMI labels. TCRdb reprocessed the 5' RACE reads and reports one entry per CDR3 protein, with no DNA. The listing records tens of thousands of distinct CDR3 sequences. Sequencing used naive CXCR3- CD8+ T cells from blood. Described subset: CD45RO-CCR7+CD27+CD95- naive CD8+ T cells lacking CXCR3 (TNR3-). These receptors were obtained from a human donor in good health. Some clones in this sample may be carry-over from other donors' samples.

This chain uses TRBV2 with TRBJ2-1; TCRdb reports TRBD2, a call that lacks DNA to check it against. Germline V gene data show CDR1 as SNHLY and CDR2 as FYNNEI. The length of the CDR3 is 15 residues. CDR3 amino acids: CASSRLAGGSGEQFF. Full variable domain (outside the CDR3, taken from reference TRBV2 and TRBJ2-1): EPEVTQTPSHQVTQMGQEVILRCVPISNHLYFYWYRQILGQKVEFLVSFYNNEISEKSEIFDDQFSVERPDGSNFTLKIRSTKLEDSAMYFCASSRLAGGSGEQFFGPGTRLTVL.

The chain links TRBV7-2 to TRBJ2-3; TCRdb proposes TRBD2, but this gene call is untestable without DNA. This CDR3 contains 16 residues. Germline CDR1 reads SGHTA; CDR2 reads FQGNSA. The CDR3 is CASSFGGGLGTDTQYF.

The rearrangement uses TRBV14 and TRBJ1-1; TCRdb indicates TRBD1, and absent DNA this call remains unverified. The CDR3 covers 14 residues. Germline V lookup: CDR1 SGHDN, CDR2 FVKESK. CDR3 loop: CASSPGPRNTEAFF.

CDR3 loop: CSVEDPAGGEKLFF. The chain joins TRBV29-1 to TRBJ1-4; there is no DNA to check the TCRdb D call of TRBD1. Looked up from germline, CDR1 is SQVTM and CDR2 is ANQGSEA. The CDR3 runs to 14 residues.

V and J are TRBV7-2 and TRBJ2-7; TCRdb's assignment of TRBD2 cannot be checked, as there is no DNA. The CDR3 length is 14 residues. Germline V lookup: CDR1 SGHTA, CDR2 FQGNSA. The CDR3 loop is CASSLVTSGYEQYF.

This chain uses TRBV6-4 with TRBJ2-1. The CDR3 is 12 residues long. Germline V CDR1 and CDR2: MRHNA, SNTAGT. The CDR3 loop reads CASSDGYNEQFF.

V is TRBV6-1 and J is TRBJ1-2; the D call from TCRdb, TRBD1, cannot be confirmed without DNA. Germline loops: CDR1 MNHNS, CDR2 SASEGT. This CDR3 is 13 amino acids long. CDR3 sequence: CASGQGAGGGYTF.

The chain employs TRBV29-1 and TRBJ2-2; the D gene TCRdb calls, TRBD1, cannot be checked with no DNA. The germline V gene encodes CDR1 SQVTM and CDR2 ANQGSEA. CDR3 size: 15 residues. The CDR3 spells CSVVSGGSETGELFF.

The chain joins TRBV6-6 to TRBJ1-1; TCRdb names TRBD1, which stays unverified in the absence of DNA. In germline, CDR1 is MNHNY, CDR2 SVGAGI (reference sequence). The CDR3 spans 16 residues. The CDR3 protein is CASSLFPGQTNTEAFF.

The chain carries TRBV27 and TRBJ2-7; TCRdb's D call of TRBD1 is untestable without DNA. Germline assignment: CDR1 MNHEY and CDR2 SMNVEV (reference sequence). This CDR3 has 15 residues. CDR3 loop: CASSRPGQGSYEQYF.